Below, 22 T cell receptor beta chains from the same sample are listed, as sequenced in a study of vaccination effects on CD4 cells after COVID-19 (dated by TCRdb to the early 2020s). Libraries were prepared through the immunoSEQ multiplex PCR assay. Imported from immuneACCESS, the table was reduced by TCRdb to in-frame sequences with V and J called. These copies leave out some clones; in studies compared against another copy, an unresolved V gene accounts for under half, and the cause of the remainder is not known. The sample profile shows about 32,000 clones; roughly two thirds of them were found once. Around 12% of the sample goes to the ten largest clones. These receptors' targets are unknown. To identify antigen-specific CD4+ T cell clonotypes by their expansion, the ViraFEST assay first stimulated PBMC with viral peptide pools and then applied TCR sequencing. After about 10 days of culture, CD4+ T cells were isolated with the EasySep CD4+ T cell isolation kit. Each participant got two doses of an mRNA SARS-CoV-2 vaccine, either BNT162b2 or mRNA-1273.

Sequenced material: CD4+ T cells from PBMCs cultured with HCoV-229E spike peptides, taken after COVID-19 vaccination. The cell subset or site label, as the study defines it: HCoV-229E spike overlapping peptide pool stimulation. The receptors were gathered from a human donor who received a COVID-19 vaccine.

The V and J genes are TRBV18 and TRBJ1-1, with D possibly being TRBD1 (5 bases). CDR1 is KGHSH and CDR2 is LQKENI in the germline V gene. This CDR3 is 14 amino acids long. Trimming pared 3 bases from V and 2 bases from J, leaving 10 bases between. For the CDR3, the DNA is TGTGCCAGCTCACCCTCAAGGGGAAACACTGAAGCTTTCTTT. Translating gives CASSPSRGNTEAFF. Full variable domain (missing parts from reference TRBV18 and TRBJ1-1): NAGVMQNPRHLVRRRGQEARLRCSPMKGHSHVYWYRQLPEEGLKFMVYLQKENIIDESGMPKERFSAEFPKEGPSILRIQQVVRGDSAAYFCASSPSRGNTEAFFGQGTRLTVV.

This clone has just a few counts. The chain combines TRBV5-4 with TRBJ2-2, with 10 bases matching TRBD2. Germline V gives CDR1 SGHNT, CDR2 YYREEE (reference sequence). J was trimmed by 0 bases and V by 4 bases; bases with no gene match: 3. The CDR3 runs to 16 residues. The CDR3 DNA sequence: TGTGCCAGCAGCCCGGGGACTAGCGCGAACACCGGGGAGCTGTTTTTT. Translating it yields CASSPGTSANTGELFF.

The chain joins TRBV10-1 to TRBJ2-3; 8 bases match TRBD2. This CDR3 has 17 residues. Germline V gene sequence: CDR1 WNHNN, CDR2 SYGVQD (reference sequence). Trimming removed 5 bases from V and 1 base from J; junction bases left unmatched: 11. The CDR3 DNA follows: TGCGCCAGCAGTCCCCGCCTTAGCGGGGTGGGCACAGATACGCAGTATTTT. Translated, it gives CASSPRLSGVGTDTQYF.

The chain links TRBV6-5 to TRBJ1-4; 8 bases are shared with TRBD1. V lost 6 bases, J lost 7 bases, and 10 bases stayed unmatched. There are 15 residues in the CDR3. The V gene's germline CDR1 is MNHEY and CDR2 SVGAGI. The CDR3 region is CASSPGQGVTEKLFF. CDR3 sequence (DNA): TGTGCCAGCAGCCCCGGACAGGGTGTGACTGAAAAACTGTTTTTT.

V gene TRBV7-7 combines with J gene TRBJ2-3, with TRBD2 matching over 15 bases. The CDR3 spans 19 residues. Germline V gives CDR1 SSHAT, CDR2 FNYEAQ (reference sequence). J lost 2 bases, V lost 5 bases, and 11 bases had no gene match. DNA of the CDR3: TGTGCCAGCAGCCCTCCGGGACTAGCGGGAGGCCTACTCACAGATACGCAGTATTTT. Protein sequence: CASSPPGLAGGLLTDTQYF.

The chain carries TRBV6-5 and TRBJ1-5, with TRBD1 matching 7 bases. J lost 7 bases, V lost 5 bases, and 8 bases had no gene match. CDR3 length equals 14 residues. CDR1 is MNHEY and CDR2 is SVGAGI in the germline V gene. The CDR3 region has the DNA TGTGCCAGCAGTCCAACAGGGGTCAGGCAGCCCCAGCATTTT. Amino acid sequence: CASSPTGVRQPQHF.

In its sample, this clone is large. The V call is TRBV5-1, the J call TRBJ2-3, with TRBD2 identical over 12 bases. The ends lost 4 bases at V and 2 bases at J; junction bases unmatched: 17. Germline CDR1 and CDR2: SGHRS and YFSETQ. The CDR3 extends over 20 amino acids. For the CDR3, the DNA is TGCGCCAGCAGCCTCGACGGGTTTACTAGCGGGAGGACAACCACAGATACGCAGTATTTT. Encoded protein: CASSLDGFTSGRTTTDTQYF.

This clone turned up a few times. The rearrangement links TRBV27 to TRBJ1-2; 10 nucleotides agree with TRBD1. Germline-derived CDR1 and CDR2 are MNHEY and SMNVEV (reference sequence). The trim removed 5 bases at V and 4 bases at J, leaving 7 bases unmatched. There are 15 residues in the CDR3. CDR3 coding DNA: TGTGCCAGCAGTCCTACGACAGGGGGCTCCTATGGCTACACCTTC. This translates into CASSPTTGGSYGYTF.

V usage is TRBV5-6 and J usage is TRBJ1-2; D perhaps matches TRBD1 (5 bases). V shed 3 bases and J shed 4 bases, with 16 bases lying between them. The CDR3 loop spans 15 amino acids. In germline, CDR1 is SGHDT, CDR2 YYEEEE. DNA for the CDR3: TGTGCCAGCAGCTCTCGAGGGACGGTAGCCTATGGCTACACCTTC. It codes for CASSSRGTVAYGYTF. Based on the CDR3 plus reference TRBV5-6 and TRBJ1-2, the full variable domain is DAGVTQSPTHLIKTRGQQVTLRCSPKSGHDTVSWYQQALGQGPQFIFQYYEEEERQRGNFPDRFSGHQFPNYSSELNVNALLLGDSALYLCASSSRGTVAYGYTFGSGTRLTVV.

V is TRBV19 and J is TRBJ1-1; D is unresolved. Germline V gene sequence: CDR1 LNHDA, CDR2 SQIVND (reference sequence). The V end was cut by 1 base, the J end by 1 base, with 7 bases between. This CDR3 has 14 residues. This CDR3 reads CASSIVVRNTEAFF. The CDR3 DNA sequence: TGTGCCAGTAGTATAGTGGTTAGGAACACTGAAGCTTTCTTT.

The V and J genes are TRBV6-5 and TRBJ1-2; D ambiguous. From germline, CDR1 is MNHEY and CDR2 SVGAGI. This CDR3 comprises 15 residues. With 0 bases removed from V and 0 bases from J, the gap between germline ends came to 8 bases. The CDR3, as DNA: TGTGCCAGCAGTTACTCGGGGAGCTCTAACTATGGCTACACCTTC. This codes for CASSYSGSSNYGYTF.

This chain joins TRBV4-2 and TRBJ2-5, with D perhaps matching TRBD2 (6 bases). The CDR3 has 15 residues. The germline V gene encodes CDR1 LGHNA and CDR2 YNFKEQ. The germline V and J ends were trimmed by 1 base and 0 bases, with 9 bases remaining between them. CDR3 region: CASSQVGTYQETQYF. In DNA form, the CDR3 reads TGTGCCAGCAGCCAAGTTGGGACTTACCAAGAGACCCAGTACTTC.

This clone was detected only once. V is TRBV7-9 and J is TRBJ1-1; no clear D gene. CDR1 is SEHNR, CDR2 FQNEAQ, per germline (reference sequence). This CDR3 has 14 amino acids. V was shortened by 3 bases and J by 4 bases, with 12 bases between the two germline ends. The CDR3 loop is CASSFQVVPTEAFF. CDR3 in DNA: TGTGCCAGCAGCTTCCAGGTTGTACCCACTGAAGCTTTCTTT.

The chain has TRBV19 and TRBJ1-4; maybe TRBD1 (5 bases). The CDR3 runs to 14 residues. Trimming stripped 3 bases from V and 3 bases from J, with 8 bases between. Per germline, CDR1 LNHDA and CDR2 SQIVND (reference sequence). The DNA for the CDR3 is TGTGCCAGTAGTATGGGCAGGGCTAATGAAAAACTGTTTTTT. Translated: CASSMGRANEKLFF.

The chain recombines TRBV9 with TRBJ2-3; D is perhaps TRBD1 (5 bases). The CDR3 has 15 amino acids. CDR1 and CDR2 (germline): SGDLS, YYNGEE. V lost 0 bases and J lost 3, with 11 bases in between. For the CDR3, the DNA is TGTGCCAGCAGCGTAGGGGTGGGGCGGACAGATACGCAGTATTTT. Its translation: CASSVGVGRTDTQYF.

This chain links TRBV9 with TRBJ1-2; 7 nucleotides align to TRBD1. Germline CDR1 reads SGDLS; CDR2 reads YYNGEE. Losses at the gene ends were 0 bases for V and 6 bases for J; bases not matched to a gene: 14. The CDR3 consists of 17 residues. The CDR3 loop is CASSVAGGDRVKDGYTF. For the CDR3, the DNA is TGTGCCAGCAGCGTAGCTGGAGGAGACAGGGTCAAGGATGGCTACACCTTC.

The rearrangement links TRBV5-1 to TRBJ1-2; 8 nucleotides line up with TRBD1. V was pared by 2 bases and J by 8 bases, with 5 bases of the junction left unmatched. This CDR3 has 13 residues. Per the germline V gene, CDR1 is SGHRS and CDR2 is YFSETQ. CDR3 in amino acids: CASSLGQGDGYTF. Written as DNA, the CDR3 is TGCGCCAGCAGCTTAGGACAGGGTGACGGCTACACCTTC.

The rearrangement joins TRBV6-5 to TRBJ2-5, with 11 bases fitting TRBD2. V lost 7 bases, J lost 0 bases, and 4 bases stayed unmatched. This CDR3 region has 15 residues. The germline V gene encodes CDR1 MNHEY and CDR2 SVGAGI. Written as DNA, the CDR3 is TGTGCCAGCAACCCACTAGCGGGGGACCAAGAGACCCAGTACTTC. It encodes CASNPLAGDQETQYF.

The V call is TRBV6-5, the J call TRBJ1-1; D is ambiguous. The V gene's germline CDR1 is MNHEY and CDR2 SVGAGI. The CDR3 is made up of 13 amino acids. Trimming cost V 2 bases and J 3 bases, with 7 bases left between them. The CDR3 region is CASSYNRDTEAFF. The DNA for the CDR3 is TGTGCCAGCAGTTACAATCGGGACACTGAAGCTTTCTTT.

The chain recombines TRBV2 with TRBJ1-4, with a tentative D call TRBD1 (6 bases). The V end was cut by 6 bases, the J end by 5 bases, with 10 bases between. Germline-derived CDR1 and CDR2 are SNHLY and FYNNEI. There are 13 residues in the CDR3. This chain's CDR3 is CASRWTENEKLFF. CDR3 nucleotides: TGTGCCAGCAGGTGGACAGAAAATGAAAAACTGTTTTTT.

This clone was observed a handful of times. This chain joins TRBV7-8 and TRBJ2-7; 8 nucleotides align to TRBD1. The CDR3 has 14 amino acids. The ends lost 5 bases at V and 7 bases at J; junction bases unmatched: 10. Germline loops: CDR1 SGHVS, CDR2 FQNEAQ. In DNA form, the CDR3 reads TGTGCCAGCAGCATGAAGCGGACAGGGCGGGAGCAGTACTTC. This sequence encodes CASSMKRTGREQYF.

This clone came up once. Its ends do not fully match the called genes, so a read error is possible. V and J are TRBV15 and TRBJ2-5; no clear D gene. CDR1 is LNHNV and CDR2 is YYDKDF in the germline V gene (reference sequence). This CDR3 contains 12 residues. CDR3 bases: TGTGCCACCAGCAGAGATCAAGGGACCCAGTACTTC. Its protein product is CATSRDQGTQYF.